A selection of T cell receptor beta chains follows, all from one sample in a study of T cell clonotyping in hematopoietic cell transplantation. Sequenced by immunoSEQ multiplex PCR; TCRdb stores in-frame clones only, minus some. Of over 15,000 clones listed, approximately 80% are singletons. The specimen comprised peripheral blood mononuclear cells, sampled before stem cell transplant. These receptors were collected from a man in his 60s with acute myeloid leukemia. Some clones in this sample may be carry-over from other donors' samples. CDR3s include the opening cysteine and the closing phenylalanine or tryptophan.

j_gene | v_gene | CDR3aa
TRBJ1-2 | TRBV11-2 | CASSPGYGTGWDYGYTF
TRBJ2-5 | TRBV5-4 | CASSLVGQGLGETQYF
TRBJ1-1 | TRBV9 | CASSAGAGKNTEAFF
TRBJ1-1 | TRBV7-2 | CASSLAYKNTEAFF
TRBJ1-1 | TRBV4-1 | CASSHRDENTEAFF
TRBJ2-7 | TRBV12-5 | CASGFVSSGGTLYSRPHYEQYF
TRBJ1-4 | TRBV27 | CASRKGLATNEKLFF
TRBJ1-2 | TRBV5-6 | CASSLVRTNYGYTF
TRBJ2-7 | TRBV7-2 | CASSLQGSSYEQYF
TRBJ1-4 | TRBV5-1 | CASSLGGLAATNEKLFF
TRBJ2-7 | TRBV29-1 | CSVEEGSSYEQYF
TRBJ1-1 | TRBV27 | CASSSGTGITEAFF
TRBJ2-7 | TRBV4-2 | CASSQDWRGTYEQYF
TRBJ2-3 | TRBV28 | CASSGLRVTDTQYF
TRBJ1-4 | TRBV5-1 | CASSKGQGAGEKLFF
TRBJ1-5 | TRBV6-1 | CASRQDRISNQPQHF
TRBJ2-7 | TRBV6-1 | CASTEGRGTYEQYF
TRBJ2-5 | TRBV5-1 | CASSLALAGALETQYF
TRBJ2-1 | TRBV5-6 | CASSLNGALAGDQNEQFF
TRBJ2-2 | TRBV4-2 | CASSQEGEGSPVAGELFF
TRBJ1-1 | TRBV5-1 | CASSSGQGDMNTEAFF
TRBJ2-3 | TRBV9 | CASSAGTGLSTDTQYF
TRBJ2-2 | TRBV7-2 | CASSEPGIRGGELFF
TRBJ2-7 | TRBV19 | CASSIGTGGYYEQYF